This is a list of T cell receptor beta chains from one sample in a study of cytomegalovirus exposure and HLA in healthy donors. The data were produced by immunoSEQ multiplex PCR, yet TCRdb's version contains in-frame clones alone and is incomplete. This repertoire shows over 150,000 clones, approximately 77% found once; its top ten account for roughly 7.5%. The sample was PBMCs. These receptors were obtained from a male donor in good health and CMV-seropositive. The CDR3 runs from the conserved cysteine through the conserved F or W.

len,j_gene,v_gene,CDR3aa
18,TRBJ2-2,TRBV7-3,CASSPLRSFSPDTGELFF
15,TRBJ2-2,TRBV29-1,CSVEVQGAPTGELFF
15,TRBJ1-5,TRBV6-5,CASSYSGRGNQPQHF
11,TRBJ2-5,TRBV5-1,CASARGETQYF
12,TRBJ2-2,TRBV7-9,CASILRTSELFF
15,TRBJ1-5,TRBV27,CASSSHPGTPIGQHF
15,TRBJ1-5,TRBV19,CASRADGNLNQPQHF
14,NA,TRBV14,CASSQRTGLYEQYF
16,TRBJ2-3,TRBV4-2,CASSKNSRASTDTQYF
14,TRBJ1-1,TRBV7-9,CASSPPTGVPEAFF
13,TRBJ1-4,TRBV11-1,CASSFRTNEKLFF
16,TRBJ1-2,TRBV14,CASSLGRGHTNYGYTF